A selection of T cell receptor beta chains follows, all from one sample in a study of cytomegalovirus exposure and HLA in healthy donors. Using immunoSEQ multiplex PCR, the repertoire was profiled, and TCRdb retains in-frame clones only, with some absent. Of about 280,000 clones in the sample, 65% to 90% were seen once. The sequenced material came from PBMCs. These receptors came from a woman aged 18-29 years in good health and CMV-seronegative. CDR3s include the opening cysteine and the closing phenylalanine or tryptophan. A D gene is named only where the DNA matches it firmly. The size field is filled for only some rows; it gives once, few, many or a size class.

v_gene	j_gene	d_gene	abundance	CDR3aa	CDR3nt
TRBV19	TRBJ1-2	-	-	CASSSTYGNYGYTF	TGTGCCAGTAGCTCTACTTACGGTAACTATGGCTACACCTTC
TRBV18	TRBJ2-5	TRBD2	-	CASSRTSGGGKTQYF	TGTGCCAGCTCCCGCACTAGCGGGGGTGGAAAGACCCAGTACTTC
TRBV6-5	TRBJ1-1	-	-	CASSYFWNTEAFF	TGTGCCAGCAGTTACTTCTGGAACACTGAAGCTTTCTTT
TRBV5-1	TRBJ2-1	TRBD2	-	CASSLRAGAAEQFF	TGCGCCAGCAGCTTGAGAGCGGGAGCAGCTGAGCAGTTCTTC
TRBV7-6	TRBJ2-1	-	-	CASSGGDYSYNEQFF	TGTGCCAGCAGCGGAGGGGATTACTCCTACAATGAGCAGTTCTTC
TRBV15	TRBJ2-7	-	-	CATSRDWGGASPSEYEQYF	TGTGCCACCAGCAGAGATTGGGGGGGCGCGAGTCCAAGTGAGTACGAGCAGTACTTC
TRBV5-6	TRBJ1-1	TRBD1	-	CASSLRGPRTEAFF	TGTGCCAGCAGCCTCAGGGGGCCAAGAACTGAAGCTTTCTTT
TRBV18	TRBJ1-5	-	-	CASSRMGHDISDQPQHF	TGTGCCAGCTCACGGATGGGACATGATATTTCGGATCAGCCCCAGCATTTT
TRBV27	TRBJ2-7	TRBD2	-	CASKLAGPFYEQYF	TGTGCCAGCAAACTAGCGGGACCTTTTTACGAGCAGTACTTC
TRBV30	TRBJ1-4	-	-	CAWNLHGGGGIGKLFF	TGTGCCTGGAATCTACATGGGGGGGGAGGTATCGGAAAACTGTTTTTT
TRBV7-9	TRBJ2-2	-	-	CASSLGQGGNTGELFF	TGTGCCAGCAGCTTAGGGCAGGGAGGGAACACCGGGGAGCTGTTTTTT
TRBV7-6	TRBJ2-5	-	-	CASSLGGGVETQYF	TGTGCCAGCAGCTTAGGGGGGGGCGTAGAGACCCAGTACTTC
TRBV6-1	TRBJ2-7	-	-	CASRPGQTYEQYF	TGTGCCAGCAGGCCGGGACAAACCTACGAGCAGTACTTC
TRBV19	TRBJ2-1	-	once	CASRQGGSSYNEQFF	TGTGCCAGCCGCCAGGGGGGAAGCTCCTACAATGAGCAGTTCTTC
TRBV7-9	TRBJ2-7	-	-	CASAGGVQYF	TGTGCCAGCGCTGGGGGCGTGCAGTACTTC
TRBV6-1	TRBJ1-5	TRBD1	-	CASSEGTGRAQPQHF	TGTGCCAGCAGTGAGGGGACAGGGCGGGCTCAGCCCCAGCATTTT
TRBV9	TRBJ1-2	TRBD1	-	CASSAVRGPMHGYTF	TGTGCCAGCAGCGCCGTTAGGGGGCCTATGCATGGCTACACCTTC
TRBV29-1	TRBJ1-4	TRBD1	-	CSVEVHRGEEKLFF	TGCAGCGTTGAAGTGCACAGGGGGGAGGAAAAACTGTTTTTT
TRBV6-6	TRBJ2-7	-	once	CASSGNRVGEQYF	TGTGCCAGCAGTGGGAACAGGGTCGGCGAGCAGTACTTC
TRBV6-5	TRBJ1-1	-	-	CASSSRQMWTEAFF	TGTGCCAGCAGCTCCAGACAGATGTGGACTGAAGCTTTCTTT
TRBV4-3	TRBJ1-1	TRBD1	-	CASSQVLTGGTEAFF	TGCGCCAGCAGCCAAGTTCTCACAGGGGGAACTGAAGCTTTCTTT